These 14 T cell receptor beta chains were all obtained from the same sample, sequenced in a study of cytomegalovirus exposure and HLA in healthy donors. Both 60 Vbeta primers and 13 Jbeta primers went into the PCR. Here immunoSEQ multiplex PCR was the method, and the copy in TCRdb shows in-frame clones only, minus some. The sample holds roughly 190,000 clones; about 81% are singletons and the top ten take more than 4.5%. The sample consisted of PBMCs. The receptor set was obtained from a man younger than 40 in good health and CMV-seropositive.

The V gene is TRBV9, the J gene TRBJ2-5, with a weak D call TRBD2 (5 bases). The germline CDR1 and CDR2 sequences are SGDLS and YYNGEE. V was shortened by 0 bases and J by 4 bases, with 13 bases between the two germline ends. The CDR3 is 15 amino acids. The CDR3 protein is CASSVAALRGETQYF. CDR3 sequence (DNA): TGTGCCAGCAGCGTAGCGGCCCTCCGGGGAGAGACCCAGTACTTC.

V is TRBV7-8 and J is TRBJ2-1; 7 positions agree with TRBD2. There are 15 residues in the CDR3. Germline V gene lookup returns CDR1 SGHVS and CDR2 FQNEAQ. Trimming removed 5 bases from V and 4 bases from J; junction bases left unmatched: 8. In DNA form, the CDR3 reads TGTGCCAGCAGCGCAGCTAGCGGCCCTTACAATGAGCAGTTCTTC. Translating gives CASSAASGPYNEQFF.

This sequence joins TRBV5-1 and TRBJ2-7, with 7 positions matching TRBD1. Germline assignment: CDR1 SGHRS and CDR2 YFSETQ. J was trimmed by 2 bases and V by 3 bases; bases with no gene match: 5. The CDR3 extends over 14 amino acids. The CDR3 DNA reads as TGCGCCAGCAGCTGGACAGGCAATCCCTACGAGCAGTACTTC. Its protein is CASSWTGNPYEQYF.

The chain couples TRBV18 to TRBJ2-5, with 7 bases aligning to TRBD2. Per the germline V gene, CDR1 is KGHSH and CDR2 is LQKENI. V lost 4 bases and J lost 2; bases outside the gene matches: 4. The CDR3 is made up of 14 amino acids. The DNA of the CDR3 is TGTGCCAGCTCACTGCCTAGCGGACAAGAGACCCAGTACTTC. Translation: CASSLPSGQETQYF.

The chain has TRBV19 and TRBJ2-7; 7 positions match TRBD1. The CDR3 is made up of 12 amino acids. CDR1 is LNHDA, CDR2 SQIVND, per germline (reference sequence). J gave up 6 bases and V 4 bases, and 3 bases lay outside the gene matches. CDR3 residues: CASSSDRAEQYF. The CDR3 nucleotides read TGTGCCAGTAGTAGTGACAGGGCCGAGCAGTACTTC.

V usage is TRBV6-5 and J usage is TRBJ1-1; D not resolved. Trimming stripped 5 bases from V and 0 bases from J, with 13 bases between. The CDR3 is 15 residues long. Per the germline V gene, CDR1 is MNHEY and CDR2 is SVGAGI. The CDR3: CASSHWRVMNTEAFF. As DNA, the CDR3 is TGTGCCAGCAGTCATTGGAGGGTGATGAACACTGAAGCTTTCTTT.

This clone has more than one count but fewer than ten. The V gene is TRBV11-2, the J gene TRBJ2-7; TRBD2 aligns across 11 bases. The germline gives CDR1 SGHAT, CDR2 FQNNGV. This CDR3 spans 16 amino acids. With 5 bases clipped from V and 3 bases from J, the junction kept 9 bases outside the gene matches. The CDR3 DNA sequence: TGTGCCAGCAGCCCATCTAGCGGGGGGAACCGCTACGAGCAGTACTTC. Amino acids: CASSPSSGGNRYEQYF.

V and J are TRBV9 and TRBJ2-1, with 11 bases fitting TRBD2. The CDR3 has 16 amino acids. V was clipped by 3 bases and J by 4 bases; unmatched bases: 6. Germline values: CDR1 SGDLS, CDR2 YYNGEE. The CDR3 DNA sequence: TGTGCCAGCAGCGATAGACTAGCGGGGCCTTACAATGAGCAGTTCTTC. Protein sequence: CASSDRLAGPYNEQFF. The variable domain in full, completed from reference TRBV9 and TRBJ2-1, reads DSGVTQTPKHLITATGQRVTLRCSPRSGDLSVYWYQQSLDQGLQFLIQYYNGEERAKGNILERFSAQQFPDLHSELNLSSLELGDSALYFCASSDRLAGPYNEQFFGPGTRLTVL.

The sample holds one count of this clone. This chain links TRBV7-2 with TRBJ1-3, with D hard to call. The CDR3 covers 14 residues. Trimming took 1 base from V and 6 from J, leaving 10 bases between them. CDR1 SGHTA and CDR2 FQGNSA come from the germline V gene. The CDR3 bases are TGTGCCAGCAGCTTAGGGAGGGCTTCAAACACCATATATTTT. Its translation is CASSLGRASNTIYF.

In its sample, this clone was seen a few times. This chain joins TRBV9 and TRBJ1-3, with D unclear. V lost 4 bases and J 4 bases, leaving 9 bases between the germline ends. The germline CDR1 and CDR2 sequences are SGDLS and YYNGEE. This CDR3 contains 13 residues. This chain's CDR3 is CASSTAEGNTIYF. The CDR3 DNA follows: TGTGCCAGCAGCACAGCGGAAGGAAACACCATATATTTT. Supplemented by reference TRBV9 and TRBJ1-3, the full variable domain reads DSGVTQTPKHLITATGQRVTLRCSPRSGDLSVYWYQQSLDQGLQFLIQYYNGEERAKGNILERFSAQQFPDLHSELNLSSLELGDSALYFCASSTAEGNTIYFGEGSWLTVV.

The genes are TRBV4-3 and TRBJ2-1; 11 positions agree with TRBD2. Per the germline V gene, CDR1 is LGHNA and CDR2 is YSLEER. V shed 3 bases, J shed 8 bases, and the junction held 6 bases outside the gene matches. This CDR3 contains 15 residues. CDR3 amino acids: CASSQFLAGGDEQFF. CDR3 nucleotides: TGCGCCAGCAGCCAGTTCCTAGCGGGAGGCGATGAGCAGTTCTTC.

The genes are TRBV4-3 and TRBJ2-1; D is possibly TRBD2 (7 bases). V was trimmed by 3 bases and J by 2 bases, leaving 20 bases between them. Per the germline V gene, CDR1 is LGHNA and CDR2 is YSLEER. There are 18 residues in the CDR3. CDR3 DNA: TGCGCCAGCAGCCAGATAGTCGGCGGGGGCCGGACCTACAATGAGCAGTTCTTC. This sequence encodes CASSQIVGGGRTYNEQFF.

The J gene is TRBJ2-2, the V gene TRBV10-2; 13 bases match TRBD2. CDR1 and CDR2 (germline): WSHSY, SAAADI. This CDR3 has 17 amino acids. The junction had 6 bases not matched to a gene; V was cut back by 6 bases and J by 2 bases. The CDR3 region is CASSFGLAGDNTGELFF. As DNA, the CDR3 is TGCGCCAGCAGCTTCGGACTAGCGGGGGATAACACCGGGGAGCTGTTTTTT.

V usage is TRBV29-1 and J usage is TRBJ2-7, with a possible D match to TRBD1 (5 bases). The CDR3 contains 12 residues. Germline values: CDR1 SQVTM, CDR2 ANQGSEA. Trimming pared 7 bases from V and 4 bases from J, leaving 14 bases between. The CDR3 sequence is CSADTGSYEQYF. The CDR3 nucleotides are TGCAGCGCGGACACAGGTTCTTACGAGCAGTACTTC.